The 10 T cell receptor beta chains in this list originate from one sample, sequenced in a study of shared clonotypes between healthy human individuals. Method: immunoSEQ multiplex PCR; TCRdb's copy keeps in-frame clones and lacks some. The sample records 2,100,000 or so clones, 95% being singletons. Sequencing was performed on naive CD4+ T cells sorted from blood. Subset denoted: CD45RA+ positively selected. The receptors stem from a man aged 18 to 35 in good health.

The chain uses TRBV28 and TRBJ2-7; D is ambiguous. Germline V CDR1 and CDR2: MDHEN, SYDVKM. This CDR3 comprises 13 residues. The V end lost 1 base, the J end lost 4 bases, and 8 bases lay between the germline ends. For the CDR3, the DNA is TGTGCCAGCAGTTTATTTTCCGGGTACGAGCAGTACTTC. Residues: CASSLFSGYEQYF.

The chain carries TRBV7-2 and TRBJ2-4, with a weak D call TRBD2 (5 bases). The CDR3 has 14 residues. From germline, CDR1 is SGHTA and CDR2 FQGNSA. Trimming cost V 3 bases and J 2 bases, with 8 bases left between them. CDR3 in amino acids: CASSFPGTKNIQYF. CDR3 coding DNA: TGTGCCAGCAGCTTTCCGGGGACCAAAAACATTCAGTACTTC.

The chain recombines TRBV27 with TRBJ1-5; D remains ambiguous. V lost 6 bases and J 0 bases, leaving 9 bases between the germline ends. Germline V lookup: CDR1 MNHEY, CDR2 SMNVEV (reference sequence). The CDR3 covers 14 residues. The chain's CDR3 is CASRTPYSNQPQHF. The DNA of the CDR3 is TGTGCCAGCAGGACACCCTATAGCAATCAGCCCCAGCATTTT.

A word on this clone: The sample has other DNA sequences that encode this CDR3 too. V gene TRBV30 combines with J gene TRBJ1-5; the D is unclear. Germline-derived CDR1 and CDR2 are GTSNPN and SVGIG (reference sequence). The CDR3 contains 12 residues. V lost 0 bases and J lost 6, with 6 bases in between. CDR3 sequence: CAWSVRGQPQHF. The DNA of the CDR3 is TGTGCCTGGAGTGTACGGGGTCAGCCCCAGCATTTT.

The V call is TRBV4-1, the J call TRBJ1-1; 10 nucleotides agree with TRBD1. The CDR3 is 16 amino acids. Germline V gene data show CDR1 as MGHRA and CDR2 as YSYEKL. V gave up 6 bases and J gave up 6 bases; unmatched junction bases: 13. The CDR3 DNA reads TGCGCCAGCAGAGAAACAGGACAGGGGGGGATCGCTGAAGCTTTCTTT. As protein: CASRETGQGGIAEAFF.

CDR3 residues: CASSLGPPAGRKYSYEQYF. In DNA, the CDR3 is TGCGCCAGCAGCTTGGGACCCCCTGCGGGCAGAAAATACTCCTACGAGCAGTACTTC. This rearrangement joins TRBV5-1 to TRBJ2-7; maybe TRBD2 (5 bases). Germline CDR1 reads SGHRS; CDR2 reads YFSETQ. The V gene lost 0 bases and the J gene lost 0 bases, with 22 bases spanning the gap. This CDR3 has 19 amino acids.

The CDR3, as DNA: TGTGCCTGGACCGAGGGGGAACCAGTCGCGACAGATACGCAGTATTTT. Translation: CAWTEGEPVATDTQYF. The rearrangement joins TRBV30 to TRBJ2-3, with D perhaps matching TRBD1 (6 bases). Germline CDR1 GTSNPN, CDR2 SVGIG (reference sequence). The CDR3 has 16 residues. The ends were cut back, 4 bases at V and 3 bases at J, with 20 bases in the middle.

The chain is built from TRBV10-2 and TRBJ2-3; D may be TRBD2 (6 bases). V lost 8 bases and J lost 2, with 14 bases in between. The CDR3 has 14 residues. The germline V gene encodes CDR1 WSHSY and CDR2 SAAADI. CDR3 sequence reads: CASAGGVYTDTQYF. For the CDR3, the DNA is TGCGCCAGCGCGGGCGGGGTATACACAGATACGCAGTATTTT.

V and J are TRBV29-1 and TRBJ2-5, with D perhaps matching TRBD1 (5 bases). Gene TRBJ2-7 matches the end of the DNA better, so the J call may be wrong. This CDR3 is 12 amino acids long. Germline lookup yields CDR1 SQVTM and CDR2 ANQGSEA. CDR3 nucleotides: TGCAGCGTAGGGGAAAGCTCCTACGAGCAGTACTTC. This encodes CSVGESSYEQYF.

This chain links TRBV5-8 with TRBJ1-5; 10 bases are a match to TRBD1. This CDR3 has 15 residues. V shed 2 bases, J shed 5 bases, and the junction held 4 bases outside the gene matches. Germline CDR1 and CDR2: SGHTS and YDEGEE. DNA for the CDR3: TGTGCCAGCAGCTTCGGGGACAGGGGCGATCAGCCCCAGCATTTT. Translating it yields CASSFGDRGDQPQHF.